This TCR beta chain is from a study of blood T cell repertoires in COVID-19 (dated by TCRdb to the early 2020s). Background on the whole study: Samples from collaborators originated in the United States, Italy and Spain and spanned both the acute and convalescent phases of COVID-19. The prospective study material was composed of cDNA or gDNA derived from T cells, B-cell-depleted T cells, or PBMCs. A freely available public database, intended as a resource for researchers studying the immune response to SARS-CoV-2, is where the repertoires were released. The dataset comprised deeply sampled blood TCRbeta repertoires from subjects exposed to, actively infected with, or recovered from COVID-19. The samples were drawn from the first 160 participants of the ongoing ImmuneRACE study and from 1,254 subjects provided by 6 global collaborators. Where available, HLA class I and class II types were obtained from metadata supplied by the sample provider rather than from assay-based typing. Nearly every sample came with metadata listing a de-identified subject ID, COVID-19 status, age in years and sex.

Study-wide conclusions, independent of this receptor: How much clinical and demographic metadata was included differed by source and by participant, and the metadata was provided uncurated.

The collaborating institutions used their own protocols to collect whole blood in K2EDTA tubes. Collaborator samples were shipped for TCRbeta analysis as frozen whole blood, isolated PBMCs, or DNA extracted from either sample type. A note on this clone: The antigen it binds to is not known. It has no much larger one-base neighbor in the sample; base qualities were not kept.

TCRbeta CDR3 regions were amplified from genomic DNA using the immunoSEQ Assay, a bias-controlled multiplex PCR. For the original study's pipeline: The number of nucleated cells in each sample was estimated by amplification of reference gene primers within the assay. To quantify the absolute abundance of each unique TCRbeta CDR3 rearrangement, sequence reads were collapsed and filtered. For each sample, productive Simpson clonality was calculated as the square root of Simpson's diversity index over productive rearrangements. TCRdb stores this immuneACCESS table with in-frame sequences only. Part of the clones is absent; in the studies checked, under half of the shortfall reflects unresolved V genes, and no reason is known for the rest. That table supplies the V and J calls and clone size; D and trimming were determined from the DNA. For this sample there are approximately 90,000 clones; over 75% appear just once. The ten largest make up 7% to 9% of the sample.

The junction shows trimming of 0 bases on V and 0 bases on J, and the gene matches do not reach 11 bases of it. For CDR1 and CDR2, the germline V gene lists SGHAT and FQNNGV. Including the terminal cysteine and phenylalanine, the CDR3 comprises 18 residues. Only the CDR3 DNA is retained, 54 bases long and in frame from the first base. This sequence was found in a human donor with acute or convalescent COVID-19. The donor label of this sample is uncertain. Sequencing used peripheral blood. This chain is built from TRBV11-2 and TRBJ2-7; 7 bases in between match TRBD1. The CDR3: CASSLEYGTVFSSYEQYF. The DNA sequence is as follows: TGTGCCAGCAGCTTAGAGTACGGGACAGTTTTCAGCTCCTACGAGCAGTACTTC.